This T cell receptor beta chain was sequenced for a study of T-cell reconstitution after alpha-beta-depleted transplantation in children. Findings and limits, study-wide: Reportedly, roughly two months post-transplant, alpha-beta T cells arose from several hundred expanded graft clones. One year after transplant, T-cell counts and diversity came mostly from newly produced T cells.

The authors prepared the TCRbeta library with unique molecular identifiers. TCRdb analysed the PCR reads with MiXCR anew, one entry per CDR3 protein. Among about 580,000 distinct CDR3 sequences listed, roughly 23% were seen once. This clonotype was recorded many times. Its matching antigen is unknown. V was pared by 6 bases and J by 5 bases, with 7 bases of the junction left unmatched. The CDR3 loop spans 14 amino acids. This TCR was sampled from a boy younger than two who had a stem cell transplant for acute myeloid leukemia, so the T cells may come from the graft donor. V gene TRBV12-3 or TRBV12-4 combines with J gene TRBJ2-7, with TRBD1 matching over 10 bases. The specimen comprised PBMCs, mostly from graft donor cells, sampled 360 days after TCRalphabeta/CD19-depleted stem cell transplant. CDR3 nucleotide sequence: TGTGCCAGCAGCCGCCGGGACAGGGGTAACGAGCAGTACTTC. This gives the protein CASSRRDRGNEQYF.